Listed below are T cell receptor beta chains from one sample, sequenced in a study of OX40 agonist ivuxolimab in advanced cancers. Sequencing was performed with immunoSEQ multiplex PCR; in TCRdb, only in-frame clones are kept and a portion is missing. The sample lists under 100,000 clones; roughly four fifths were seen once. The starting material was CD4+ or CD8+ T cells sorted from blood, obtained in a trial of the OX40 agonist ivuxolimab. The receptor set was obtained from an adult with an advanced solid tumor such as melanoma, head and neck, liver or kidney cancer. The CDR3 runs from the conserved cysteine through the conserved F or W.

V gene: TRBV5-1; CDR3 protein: CASSTGTASSYGYTF
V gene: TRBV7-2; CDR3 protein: CASSLVVLAGGTDTQYF
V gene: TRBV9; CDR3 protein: CASSDGQGYNEQFF
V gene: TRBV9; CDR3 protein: CASSVSRDRANNEQFF
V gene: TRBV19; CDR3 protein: CASSRVGTREQYF
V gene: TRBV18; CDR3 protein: CASSPGGRNTGELFF
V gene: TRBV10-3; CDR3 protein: CAISRQGDGNQPQHF
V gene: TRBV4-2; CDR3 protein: CASSQEGSGLSYEQYF
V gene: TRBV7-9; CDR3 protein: CASSSPGSHTEAFF
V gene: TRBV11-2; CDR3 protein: CASSFGAGEQYF
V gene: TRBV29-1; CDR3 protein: CSVETVTGGNYGYTF
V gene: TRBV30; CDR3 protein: CAWSLLTETVYEQYF
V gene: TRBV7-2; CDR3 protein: CASSFFGGSTDTQYF
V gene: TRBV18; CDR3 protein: CASSPQGSEQYF
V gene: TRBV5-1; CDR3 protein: CASSLEGGQGYEQYF
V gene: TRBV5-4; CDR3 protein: CASSLAGGNYGYTF
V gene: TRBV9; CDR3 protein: CASTGKGNTEAFF
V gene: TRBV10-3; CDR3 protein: CAISDKASGRIISYNEQFF
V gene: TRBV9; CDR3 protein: CASAAGQRNEKLFF